Listed below are T cell receptor beta chains from one sample, sequenced in a study of shared clonotypes between healthy human individuals. Some clones are missing from TCRdb's copy, which holds only in-frame ones; the method was immunoSEQ multiplex PCR. The top ten hold roughly 0.55% of the sample, which has over 850,000 clones, 75% to 85% seen once. Material for sequencing was memory CD4+ T cells from PBMCs. The receptors derive from a man younger than 35 in good health. Some clones in this sample may be carry-over from other donors' samples. The CDR3 runs from the conserved cysteine through the conserved F or W. Fields, in order: clone size, V gene, CDR3 protein. Expanded clones are given a class, and other clones once, few, many or no size at all.

clone size: NA; V gene: TRBV5-1; CDR3 protein: CASSPGEPPDYGYTF
clone size: NA; V gene: TRBV5-4; CDR3 protein: CASSFRTGGFNEQFF
clone size: NA; V gene: TRBV7-9; CDR3 protein: CASSPRTGTGELFF
clone size: NA; V gene: TRBV19; CDR3 protein: CASTRLSGGYGYTF
clone size: NA; V gene: TRBV29-1; CDR3 protein: CSVVSEDEKLFF
clone size: NA; V gene: TRBV5-6; CDR3 protein: CASSSRGQGNQPQHF
clone size: NA; V gene: TRBV27; CDR3 protein: CASKNTGWTYEQYF
clone size: NA; V gene: TRBV30; CDR3 protein: CAWSVLVGGNTIYF
clone size: NA; V gene: TRBV7-9; CDR3 protein: CASSPPWQATNEKLFF
clone size: NA; V gene: TRBV19; CDR3 protein: CASSMYRSSYNEQFF
clone size: once; V gene: TRBV18; CDR3 protein: CASSQVGGNTDTQYF
clone size: NA; V gene: TRBV28; CDR3 protein: CASLGASAAGEQYF
clone size: NA; V gene: TRBV2; CDR3 protein: CASGGTFNYEQYF
clone size: NA; V gene: TRBV4-1; CDR3 protein: CASSQAVVTLGNTIYF
clone size: NA; V gene: TRBV18; CDR3 protein: CASSSYTGTAGIGDGYTF
clone size: few; V gene: TRBV2; CDR3 protein: CASNRAPYEQYF
clone size: NA; V gene: TRBV4-1; CDR3 protein: CASSRPGQGGSPLHF
clone size: many; V gene: TRBV15; CDR3 protein: CATSRGQVEAFF
clone size: NA; V gene: TRBV19; CDR3 protein: CASSMQGLSTTGELFF
clone size: few; V gene: TRBV5-4; CDR3 protein: CASSPGDFQLDTQYF
clone size: NA; V gene: TRBV28; CDR3 protein: CASSSPPGTGAGNTIYF
clone size: few; V gene: TRBV5-6; CDR3 protein: CASSSRSGNDEQYF
clone size: NA; V gene: TRBV27; CDR3 protein: CASSSTAFGEQYF
clone size: NA; V gene: TRBV7-2; CDR3 protein: CASSHGTASEQYF